The T cell receptor beta chain described here comes from a study of cytomegalovirus exposure and HLA in healthy donors. At the level of the study: For the roughly 390 genotyped donors, roughly 80% fell within the Caucasian-associated ancestry cluster.

Concerning this clone: The same CDR3 arises from other DNA sequences in this sample as well.

PCR amplification relied on 60 Vbeta primers (plus 13 Jbeta primers). This table comes from immunoSEQ multiplex PCR, and its TCRdb copy is limited to in-frame clones, with some not included. The sample's table shows fewer than 100,000 clones. Per germline, CDR1 SGDLS and CDR2 YYNGEE. This CDR3 region has 14 residues. Losses at the gene ends were 0 bases for V and 7 bases for J; bases not matched to a gene: 5. The material sequenced was PBMCs. V usage is TRBV9 and J usage is TRBJ1-1; 8 nucleotides line up with TRBD1. This TCR came from a man aged 50 to 60 in good health and CMV-seronegative. CDR3: CASSVDGGQGEAFF. The CDR3 region has the DNA TGTGCCAGCAGCGTAGATGGCGGACAGGGTGAAGCTTTCTTT. Complete variable domain (other parts from reference TRBV9 and TRBJ1-1): DSGVTQTPKHLITATGQRVTLRCSPRSGDLSVYWYQQSLDQGLQFLIQYYNGEERAKGNILERFSAQQFPDLHSELNLSSLELGDSALYFCASSVDGGQGEAFFGQGTRLTVV.